The 24 T cell receptor beta chains below all came from one sample that was sequenced in a study. TCRdb used MiXCR to reprocess the RT-PCR reads, holding one entry per CDR3 protein. The sample comprises fewer than 800,000 distinct CDR3 sequences, 14% of which are singletons, and 3% to 4.5% rests with the top ten. The sequenced sample consisted of memory CD4+ T cells from blood. All receptors derive from a female donor in good health, serving as a healthy control.

This clonotype was observed many times. The rearrangement joins TRBV5-1 to TRBJ2-2, with D uncertain. The CDR3 runs 14 residues. CDR1 and CDR2 from the germline V gene are SGHRS and YFSETQ. V lost 0 bases and J lost 4, with 7 bases in between. The chain's CDR3 is CASSLVQSTGELFF. Written as DNA, the CDR3 is TGCGCCAGCAGCTTGGTCCAGAGCACCGGGGAGCTGTTTTTT.

This chain joins TRBV5-1 and TRBJ1-1; D is ambiguous. Deletions cut 2 bases from V and 8 bases from J, with 13 bases between. The CDR3 has 13 amino acids. CDR1 and CDR2 from the germline V gene are SGHRS and YFSETQ. This chain's CDR3 is CASSLLAPMEAFF. The DNA for the CDR3 is TGCGCCAGCAGCTTACTTGCCCCGATGGAAGCTTTCTTT.

The chain employs TRBV7-2 and TRBJ2-1; tentatively, D is TRBD1 (6 bases). This CDR3 is 15 amino acids long. The V end was cut by 5 bases, the J end by 3 bases, with 14 bases between. The germline V gene has CDR1 SGHTA and CDR2 FQGNSA. CDR3 residues: CASSPGAGYYNEQFF. The CDR3 DNA is TGTGCCAGCAGCCCAGGGGCAGGCTACTACAATGAGCAGTTCTTC.

This clonotype was detected only a few times. The CDR3 reads CASSVPETGYTAGELFF. The DNA of the CDR3 is TGTGCCAGCAGCGTCCCCGAGACAGGGTACACGGCCGGGGAGCTGTTTTTT. The V and J genes are TRBV7-3 and TRBJ2-2, with TRBD1 identical over 7 bases. V was clipped by 5 bases and J by 6 bases; unmatched bases: 15. This CDR3 region has 17 residues. Germline values: CDR1 SGHTA, CDR2 FQGTGA.

This clonotype was detected a few times. The chain has TRBV25-1 and TRBJ1-1; D is uncertain. V lost 10 bases to trimming and J lost 5 bases, with 11 bases between them. Germline V gene sequence: CDR1 MGHDK, CDR2 SYGVNS. The CDR3 extends over 11 amino acids. The CDR3 sequence is CATRAKTEAFF. CDR3 bases: TGTGCCACCCGGGCCAAGACTGAAGCTTTCTTT. The variable domain in full, with the rest retrieved from reference TRBV25-1 and TRBJ1-1, is EADIYQTPRYLVIGTGKKITLECSQTMGHDKMYWYQQDPGMELHLIHYSYGVNSTEKGDLSSESTVSRIRTEHFPLTLESARPSHTSQYLCATRAKTEAFFGQGTRLTVV.

This clonotype showed up just a few times. The CDR3 is CASSKGTSGYNEQFF. The CDR3 DNA sequence: TGTGCCAGCAGCAAAGGGACTAGCGGCTACAATGAGCAGTTCTTC. The chain uses TRBV7-2 and TRBJ2-1, with 11 bases that match TRBD2. The CDR3 is 15 residues long. Trimming took 5 bases from V and 3 from J; bases not matched to a gene: 3. From germline, CDR1 is SGHTA and CDR2 FQGNSA.

This clonotype was seen more than once but under ten times. The chain links TRBV30 to TRBJ2-1; D unresolved. Germline values: CDR1 GTSNPN, CDR2 SVGIG (reference sequence). This CDR3 comprises 14 residues. Trimming removed 0 bases at V and 8 bases at J, with 14 bases between. DNA for the CDR3: TGTGCCTGGAGTGTACAATCTGGAATGGATGAGCAGTTCTTC. It encodes CAWSVQSGMDEQFF.

The table lists this clonotype with many counts. J is TRBJ2-7 and V is TRBV6-5, with D possibly TRBD2 on 6 matching bases. The CDR3 has 13 residues. Germline loops: CDR1 MNHEY, CDR2 SVGAGI. Trimming cost V 4 bases and J 9 bases, with 16 bases left between them. CDR3 loop: CASSSNPEGSQYF. CDR3 in DNA: TGTGCCAGCAGTTCCAACCCGGAGGGGTCGCAGTACTTC.

This clonotype was seen a few times. This chain connects TRBV18 to TRBJ1-1, with TRBD1 identical over 7 bases. J was trimmed by 7 bases and V by 3 bases; bases with no gene match: 5. The CDR3 is 13 amino acids. Germline values: CDR1 KGHSH, CDR2 LQKENI. The CDR3: CASSPGTEGEAFF. The DNA of the CDR3 is TGTGCCAGCTCACCTGGGACAGAAGGTGAAGCTTTCTTT.

This clonotype was found a few times. V and J are TRBV7-9 and TRBJ2-7; the D gene is possibly TRBD2 (6 bases). Germline CDR1 SEHNR, CDR2 FQNEAQ (reference sequence). The CDR3 is 15 amino acids. V lost 0 bases, J lost 3 bases, and 12 bases lay in between. The CDR3 spells CASSLAGARDYEQYF. CDR3 DNA sequence: TGTGCCAGCAGCTTAGCAGGGGCGCGGGACTACGAGCAGTACTTC.

This clonotype has at least ten counts. The chain combines TRBV12-3 or TRBV12-4 with TRBJ2-1; 15 bases align to TRBD2. J was trimmed by 6 bases and V by 3 bases; bases with no gene match: 15. CDR3 length equals 20 residues. CDR3 nucleotides: TGTGCCAGCAGTTTTAGGGGTTCCGGGACTAGCGGGAGGCCAACCAATGAGCAGTTCTTC. This codes for CASSFRGSGTSGRPTNEQFF.

This clonotype has at least ten counts. This sequence joins TRBV27 and TRBJ2-1; TRBD1 agrees at 10 bases. From germline, CDR1 is MNHEY and CDR2 SMNVEV (reference sequence). CDR3 length: 18 residues. Unmatched junction bases numbered 15, after V lost 3 bases and J lost 7 bases. DNA of the CDR3: TGTGCCAGCAGTTTTCGCGGTCCGGGACAGGGGTTTCGGAATGAGCAGTTCTTC. The encoded protein is CASSFRGPGQGFRNEQFF.

This clonotype was picked up a small number of times. The J gene is TRBJ2-5, the V gene TRBV7-8; 11 bases match TRBD2. The CDR3 is 18 residues long. V trimming: 1 base; J trimming: 5 bases; junction bases outside the gene matches: 12. Germline CDR1 is SGHVS and CDR2 is FQNEAQ. CDR3 in DNA: TGTGCCAGCAGCTTAGGGGCTAGCGGGAGGTCCTCGGCGGAGACCCAGTACTTC. It is translated as CASSLGASGRSSAETQYF.

This clonotype was picked up a small number of times. The chain recombines TRBV18 with TRBJ1-1; D unresolved. CDR1 is KGHSH, CDR2 LQKENI, per germline. Deletions cut 0 bases from V and 1 base from J, with 9 bases between. This CDR3 has 15 residues. Here the CDR3 reads CASSPPGHPNTEAFF. In nucleotides, the CDR3 is TGTGCCAGCTCACCACCGGGTCATCCGAACACTGAAGCTTTCTTT. The full variable domain, in which reference TRBV18 and TRBJ1-1 provide the parts outside the CDR3, is NAGVMQNPRHLVRRRGQEARLRCSPMKGHSHVYWYRQLPEEGLKFMVYLQKENIIDESGMPKERFSAEFPKEGPSILRIQQVVRGDSAAYFCASSPPGHPNTEAFFGQGTRLTVV.

This clonotype was counted ten times or more. The CDR3 loop is CASSLAMSNSDTQYF. The DNA of the CDR3 is TGCGCCAGCAGCTTGGCTATGTCTAATTCTGATACGCAGTATTTT. The chain joins TRBV5-1 to TRBJ2-3; D gene uncertain. V was pared by 0 bases and J by 6 bases, with 14 bases between. Germline V gene sequence: CDR1 SGHRS, CDR2 YFSETQ. There are 15 residues in the CDR3.

This clonotype was observed a few times. The chain employs TRBV20-1 and TRBJ2-5; possibly TRBD2 for D (6 bases). The CDR3 is 12 amino acids. Germline V lookup: CDR1 DFQATT, CDR2 SNEGSKA (reference sequence). Trimming removed 5 bases from V and 2 bases from J, with 9 bases in between. This CDR3 is CSADGTQETQYF. In DNA form, the CDR3 reads TGCAGTGCTGACGGGACTCAAGAGACCCAGTACTTC.

This clonotype appeared a few times. This rearrangement joins TRBV7-9 to TRBJ2-5; tentatively, D is TRBD2 (5 bases). Trimming left V 4 bases short and J 0 bases short, with 9 bases between. CDR3 length: 14 residues. Germline CDR1 SEHNR, CDR2 FQNEAQ (reference sequence). The CDR3 nucleotides are TGTGCCAGCAGCTACACTAGAGACCAAGAGACCCAGTACTTC. Translation: CASSYTRDQETQYF. Combining the CDR3 with reference TRBV7-9 and TRBJ2-5 gives the whole variable domain DTGVSQNPRHKITKRGQNVTFRCDPISEHNRLYWYRQTLGQGPEFLTYFQNEAQLEKSRLLSDRFSAERPKGSFSTLEIQRTEQGDSAMYLCASSYTRDQETQYFGPGTRLLVL.

This chain joins TRBV20-1 and TRBJ2-1; the match to TRBD2 covers 15 bases. Germline lookup yields CDR1 DFQATT and CDR2 SNEGSKA (reference sequence). The CDR3 extends over 21 amino acids. Trimming cost V 0 bases and J 2 bases; bases outside gene matches: 14. The CDR3 DNA sequence: TGCAGTGCTAGAGACCTTACCAACCCGGGACTAGCGGGGGGACCCTACAATGAGCAGTTCTTC. Translation gives CSARDLTNPGLAGGPYNEQFF.

J is TRBJ2-1 and V is TRBV2; D unclear. Looked up from germline, CDR1 is SNHLY and CDR2 is FYNNEI. The V and J ends lost 5 bases and 10 bases respectively, with 18 bases between them. The CDR3 runs 14 residues. CDR3 protein: CASSPQAAPVEQFF. The CDR3 nucleotides are TGTGCCAGCAGTCCCCAGGCTGCCCCAGTCGAGCAGTTCTTC. The full variable domain, rest sourced from reference TRBV2 and TRBJ2-1, is EPEVTQTPSHQVTQMGQEVILRCVPISNHLYFYWYRQILGQKVEFLVSFYNNEISEKSEIFDDQFSVERPDGSNFTLKIRSTKLEDSAMYFCASSPQAAPVEQFFGPGTRLTVL.

This clonotype was counted at least ten times. This chain joins TRBV29-1 and TRBJ2-2, with 8 bases aligning to TRBD2. The ends lost 6 bases at V and 8 bases at J; junction bases unmatched: 11. CDR3 length: 14 residues. Looked up from germline, CDR1 is SQVTM and CDR2 is ANQGSEA. CDR3 loop: CSVPGASGRGELFF. CDR3 DNA sequence: TGCAGCGTCCCGGGGGCTAGCGGGCGGGGGGAGCTGTTTTTT.

This rearrangement joins TRBV9 to TRBJ2-7, with D perhaps TRBD2 (5 bases). Germline V gives CDR1 SGDLS, CDR2 YYNGEE. The CDR3 is 13 residues long. The V end lost 3 bases, the J end lost 4 bases, and 11 bases lay between the germline ends. The CDR3 DNA reads as TGTGCCAGCAGCGAACTAGACGGGTACGAGCAGTACTTC. This translates into CASSELDGYEQYF.

The CDR3 nucleotides read TGTGCCAGCAGCGATACAGGGGTTGGCGAAAAACTGTTTTTT. Protein product: CASSDTGVGEKLFF. V and J are TRBV6-6 and TRBJ1-4; 7 bases are shared with TRBD1. The CDR3 is 14 residues long. V was clipped by 6 bases and J by 8 bases; unmatched bases: 9. Germline V gene data show CDR1 as MNHNY and CDR2 as SVGAGI (reference sequence).

The rearrangement uses TRBV10-3 and TRBJ2-7; a possible D gene is TRBD2 (7 bases). Germline V gene sequence: CDR1 ENHRY, CDR2 SYGVKD. The CDR3 runs 14 residues. The V end lost 6 bases, the J end lost 3 bases, and 15 bases lay between the germline ends. CDR3 sequence (DNA): TGTGCCATCAGGTCACAGGGACTAATCTACGAGCAGTACTTC. Protein product: CAIRSQGLIYEQYF.

Turning to this clonotype: This clone may be a read error of a much larger clone one base away. The chain is built from TRBV5-5 and TRBJ2-4; TRBD1 is a possible D gene (5 bases). Trimming pared 4 bases from V and 6 bases from J, leaving 20 bases between. The CDR3 runs to 16 residues. Looked up from germline, CDR1 is SGHKS and CDR2 is YYEKEE (reference sequence). The CDR3 DNA sequence: TGTGCCAGCAGCCCATTAAACTTAGGGGCTGGAAACATTCAGTACTTC. Translation gives CASSPLNLGAGNIQYF.